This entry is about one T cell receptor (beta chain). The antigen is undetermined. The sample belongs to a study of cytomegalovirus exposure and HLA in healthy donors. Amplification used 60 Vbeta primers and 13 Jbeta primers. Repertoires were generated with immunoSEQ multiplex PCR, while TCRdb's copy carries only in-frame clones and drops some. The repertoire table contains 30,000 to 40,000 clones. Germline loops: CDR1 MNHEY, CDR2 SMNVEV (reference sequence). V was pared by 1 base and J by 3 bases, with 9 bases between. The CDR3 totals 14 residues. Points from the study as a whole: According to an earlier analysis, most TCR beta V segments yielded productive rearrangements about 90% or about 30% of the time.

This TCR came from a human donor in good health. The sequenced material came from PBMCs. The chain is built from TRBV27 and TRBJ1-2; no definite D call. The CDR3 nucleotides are TGTGCCAGCAGTTTATGGGGAGGAGACTATGGCTACACCTTC. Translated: CASSLWGGDYGYTF.